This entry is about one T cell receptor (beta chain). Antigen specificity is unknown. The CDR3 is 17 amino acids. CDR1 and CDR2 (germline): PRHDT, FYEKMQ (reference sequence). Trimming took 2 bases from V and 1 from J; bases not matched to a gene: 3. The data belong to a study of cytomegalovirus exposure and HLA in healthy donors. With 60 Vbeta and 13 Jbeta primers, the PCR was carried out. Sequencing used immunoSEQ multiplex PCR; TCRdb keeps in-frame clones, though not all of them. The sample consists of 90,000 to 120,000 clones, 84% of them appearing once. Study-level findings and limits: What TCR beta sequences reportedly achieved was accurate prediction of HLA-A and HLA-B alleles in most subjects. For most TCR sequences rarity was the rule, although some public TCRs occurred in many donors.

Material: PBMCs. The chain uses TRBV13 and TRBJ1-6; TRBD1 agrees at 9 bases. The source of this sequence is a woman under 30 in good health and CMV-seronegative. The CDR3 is CASSLYRGRSYNSPLHF. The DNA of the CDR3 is TGTGCCAGCAGCTTATACAGGGGGCGATCCTATAATTCACCCCTCCACTTT.